This TCR beta chain came from a study of cytomegalovirus exposure and HLA in healthy donors (dated by TCRdb to about 2017). Regarding the complete study: An earlier analysis of approximately 550 of the donors reported approximately 300 Gb of sequence data and more than 90 million unique TCR beta sequences from about 179 million T cells. Roughly 5 DR-DQ haplotypes were handled as single units for association and clustering, since linkage in the cohort was strong. Every repertoire in the discovery cohort had been generated on one and the same sequencing platform. Of the approximately 400 genotyped donors, 65% to 90% fell in the genetic ancestry cluster associated with self-reported Caucasian donors. Rather than using new phenotypic data, the later analysis identified candidate immune exposures from TCR beta sequences and from how often those sequences occurred across donors. Among under 450 genotyped donors of the cohort, an average of around 240,000 unique TCR beta nucleotide sequences were sequenced per donor, around 20% of them non-productive. A later analysis re-analyzed previously published TCR beta repertoires from about 730 donors and added high-resolution HLA genotyping to study TCR occurrence patterns. High-throughput TCR immunosequencing, statistical association of individual TCRs with disease status, and machine learning were combined to predict cytomegalovirus infection status. The number of typed donors differed by locus: roughly 629-640 for A, B, C, DRB1 and DQB1; 522 for DQA1; some 610 for DPA1; and roughly 470 for DPB1. In addition to the first cohort of approximately 670 subjects, a separate validation cohort of over 90 different subjects was used. An early release covering 500 to 750 HLA-typed donors comprised approximately 290 gigabases of sequencing data and approximately 85 million unique TCR sequences. The study aimed to test whether cataloging public T cell receptors could reveal signatures of past pathogen exposure. Genome-wide SNP genotypes for about 65% of the roughly 670 donors were used in a later genetic analysis, which treated that subset as a discovery cohort. Alongside the repertoire data, information on donor age, sex, ethnicity and CMV serostatus was compiled. To decide whether each TCR beta V gene segment behaved as functional or pseudogenic, an earlier analysis of some 600 of the donors relied on high-throughput TCR beta sequencing. HLA typing covered class I and class II loci at four-digit resolution. The study profiled the T cell repertoires of 500 to 800 subjects by immunosequencing and related them to cytomegalovirus serostatus.

The CDR3, cysteine through phenylalanine, is 14 amino acids long. CDR3 DNA only is kept here, 42 bases in frame from base 1. CDR1 and CDR2 (MNHEY, SVGAGI) derive from the germline V gene. The cohort consisted of 666 healthy bone marrow donors. At the time of sampling, every cohort member was nominally healthy, though immune exposures that went unrecorded were likely present. The donor tested CMV seropositive, placing the donor among the 289 seropositive members of the cohort. A peripheral blood sample was provided by each donor, and peripheral blood mononuclear cells were used for TCR beta sequencing. The Qiagen DNeasy Blood Extraction Kit was used to extract genomic DNA from the blood cell samples. Libraries were constructed by the immunoSEQ multiplex PCR assay. A mixture of 60 forward primers for TCR Vbeta segments and 13 reverse primers for TCR Jbeta segments was used in the multiplex PCR. A multiplex PCR assay on genomic DNA amplified the CDR3 region of rearranged TCR beta genes. On the Illumina HiSeq System, the amplified TCR beta libraries were sequenced as 87-base-pair reads. As for the original processing: A later analysis tallied tens of millions of unique TCR beta chains across the 650 to 750 repertoires, and some 12 million of those chains were shared by two or more donors. Raw reads were error-corrected and collapsed into unique sequences with a nearest-neighbor algorithm that merged closely related sequences to remove PCR and sequencing errors. V, D and J gene segments were assigned by aligning CDR3 sequences to IMGT reference sequences. For a sequence to be retained, a match of at least six nucleotides to both a V gene segment and a J gene segment was required. Rearrangements were classified as productive when the CDR3 lacked stop codons and remained in frame with V and J, and all other rearrangements were classified as non-productive. CDR3 was defined by IMGT convention, running from the second conserved V-encoded cysteine to the conserved J-encoded phenylalanine. The earlier analysis of 450 to 750 of the donors excluded any sequence lacking an unambiguous match to a single V gene segment. An earlier analysis of fewer than 750 of the donors classified V segments as functional when productive rearrangements were above 56.7% and as segregating when the standard deviation between donors was above 5%. A statistical classification framework was built for diagnosing cytomegalovirus status from the catalog of TCR beta chain sequences. In a later analysis, V and J genes were assigned by comparing TCR nucleotide sequences against IMGT/GENE-DB human TR gene sequences. The TCRdist pipeline was used in a later analysis to assign CDR3 sequences and most-parsimonious VDJ recombination scenarios. A later analysis defined each TCR beta chain by its CDR3 amino acid sequence plus V-gene family, and excluded reads lacking a unique V-gene family. To address suspected cross-contamination and a sequencing artifact, a later analysis removed roughly 640 highly shared, low-generation-probability nucleotide sequences. For each public chain, a later analysis derived a clonal expansion index from normalized ranks of inferred template counts within each repertoire. In a later analysis, generation probabilities were computed with a VDJ recombination model fitted to out-of-frame rearrangements, and the resulting probabilities were checked against IGoR. A later analysis scored TCR-TCR, TCR-HLA and TCR-CMV co-occurrence with hypergeometric tests, applying a repertoire-size bias correction to TCR pairs. A later analysis estimated false discovery rates by permuting HLA or CMV assignments 20 times. In a later analysis, co-occurring TCRs were grouped with DBSCAN, and TCRdist sequence similarity was added when clustering was performed within HLA-allele-positive subsets. For co-occurrence clustering, repertoires with fewer than 30,000 or more than 120,000 public chains were excluded, along with five or six repertoires with anomalous nucleotide sharing. Imported from immuneACCESS, the table was reduced by TCRdb to in-frame sequences with V and J called. These copies leave out some clones; in studies compared against another copy, an unresolved V gene accounts for under half, and the cause of the remainder is not known. For V, J and clone size, that table is used; D and trimming come from the DNA. The sample table contains approximately 190,000 clones; only one count was recorded for about 80% of them. 13% to 15% of the sample belongs to the ten largest clones.

About this clone: This receptor's antigen is unknown. Relative to the germline gene, one junction end is altered; a read error may explain this.

Broad study findings and their caveats: The classifier was reported to diagnose cytomegalovirus status with high specificity and sensitivity in both the original cohort and the validation cohort. According to the authors, the approach could potentially be generalized to other disease states and immunological phenotypes. In the study, approximately 150 TCR beta chains were listed as associated with cytomegalovirus. The sequencing pipeline was judged likely to have produced a cluster of highly shared sequence variants as a technical artifact. Linkage disequilibrium might explain the correlated functional status among segregating V segments, but an unknown experimental factor could not be ruled out. Most TCR sequences were observed very rarely across donors, whereas some public TCRs were present in many individuals. In a later analysis, the rate of TCR association differed among HLA loci, with DRB1 alleles having the most associated TCRs and HLA-C alleles having the fewest. In a later analysis, HLA-associated TCR beta chains were found to be more clonally expanded and to have lower generation probabilities than equally common non-associated chains. The cohort was sequenced for TCR beta chains only, and without alpha or paired-chain data the features that could be detected were limited. According to a later genetic analysis, donors in an Asian-associated ancestry cluster had fewer N-insertions in productive TCRs than the roughly 700-donor mean. An association between a missense DCLRE1C variant and V-gene and J-gene trimming of TCR beta chains was found in a later genetic analysis and replicated in an independent cohort. In a later analysis, most CMV-associated TCR beta chains were found to appear HLA-restricted, with HLA associations seemingly driven largely by CMV exposure. According to a later analysis, parvovirus B19, influenza, CMV and Epstein-Barr virus appeared linked to several top co-occurrence clusters. Because the 87-base-pair reads could not distinguish some IMGT-functional V segments, including TRBV6-2 and TRBV6-3, those segments were excluded. Around 16 rarely observed V segments, including chromosome 9 orphons, were excluded from the earlier analysis of several hundred of the donors because counts were too low. In a later analysis, 15,000 to 20,000 TCR beta sequences were associated with specific HLA alleles at a false discovery rate of 0.05. Immune exposure information for the cohort was limited to CMV serostatus. Broadly in line with IMGT annotations, most TCR beta V segments showed up in productive rearrangements about 87% or about 30% of the time in an earlier analysis of some 590 of the donors. A further reported finding was that TCR beta sequences accurately predicted the HLA-A and HLA-B alleles for most subjects in the first cohort. In vitro tests confirmed that a few of the cytomegalovirus-associated TCR beta chains recognize cytomegalovirus antigens. Assigning TCR associations to individual alleles was difficult when HLA alleles, especially DR and DQ, strongly co-occurred. Sequencing depth was assumed to be roughly uniform across donors in the presence/absence analyses, though that assumption may not hold. HLA typing was unavailable for some donors at each locus, so association tests used only the typed subset.

Sequences were obtained from PBMCs. The rearranged chain carries TRBV6-5 and TRBJ2-7, with the D gene call left open. This clonotype was obtained from a woman in her 30s in good health and CMV-seropositive. The CDR3 protein sequence reads: CAGSYSSRRYEQYF. The DNA sequence is given as TGTGCCGGCAGTTACTCGTCTAGAAGGTACGAGCAGTACTTC.